This TCR beta chain was identified in a study of cytomegalovirus exposure and HLA in healthy donors. Points from the study as a whole: Sequencing likely generated an artifact that appeared as a cluster of highly shared sequence variants. With DRB1 most and HLA-C fewest, TCR association rates differed between HLA loci in a later analysis.

Vbeta (60) and Jbeta (13) primers were used in the PCR. Methods used by the authors: Some 11 million shared chains were among the 65 million to 85 million unique TCR beta chains that a later analysis counted. Produced via immunoSEQ multiplex PCR; TCRdb's table is partial and in-frame only. The V and J calls and clone size come from that table; D and trimming were worked out from the DNA. The sample lists about 150,000 clones, roughly 85% occurring once. Donors had nominal health at sampling but likely had unrecorded immune exposures. The CDR3 has 17 residues. Trimming removed 0 bases from V and 2 bases from J; junction bases left unmatched: 8. Germline CDR1 reads SGHNT; CDR2 reads YYREEE (reference sequence). The table lists this clone with a count of one. What it binds is not known.

This clonotype originated in a young woman in good health and CMV-seronegative. The specimen was PBMCs. This chain joins TRBV5-4 and TRBJ2-3; 8 bases are shared with TRBD1. The CDR3 DNA reads TGTGCCAGCAGCTTGGCCCCAGGGGGCGCGGACACAGATACGCAGTATTTT. As protein: CASSLAPGGADTDTQYF.